A single sample gave rise to the 18 T cell receptor beta chains below, sequenced in a study of blood T cell repertoires in COVID-19. The data were produced by immunoSEQ multiplex PCR, yet TCRdb's version contains in-frame clones alone and is incomplete. This table holds 120,000 to 150,000 clones, about 88% found once. Source material: peripheral blood. The receptors here all came from a human donor with COVID-19, enrolled during active disease. The donor label of this sample is uncertain.

The V gene is TRBV9, the J gene TRBJ2-5; no firm D call. The CDR3 spans 14 residues. Germline V gene lookup returns CDR1 SGDLS and CDR2 YYNGEE. V was pared by 0 bases and J by 1 base, with 7 bases between. In DNA form, the CDR3 reads TGTGCCAGCAGCGTAGTCCCAGGCCAAGAGACCCAGTACTTC. The encoded protein is CASSVVPGQETQYF.

The chain is built from TRBV11-1 and TRBJ1-1; 7 nucleotides line up with TRBD1. This CDR3 has 14 residues. Trimming at V came to 7 bases and at J to 3 bases, leaving 8 bases not matched to a gene. The germline gives CDR1 SGHAT, CDR2 FQDESV (reference sequence). The CDR3 sequence: CASNLEGADTEAFF. As DNA, the CDR3 is TGTGCCAGCAACCTAGAGGGGGCTGACACTGAAGCTTTCTTT.

The rearrangement joins TRBV6-6 to TRBJ2-3; 11 nucleotides match TRBD1. The CDR3 runs to 16 residues. Germline V gene lookup returns CDR1 MNHNY and CDR2 SVGAGI (reference sequence). V shed 7 bases, J shed 0 bases, and the junction held 6 bases outside the gene matches. The CDR3 reads CASKTGTGGSTDTQYF. The CDR3 nucleotides read TGTGCCAGCAAGACAGGGACAGGGGGTAGCACAGATACGCAGTATTTT.

This chain links TRBV7-9 with TRBJ2-5; the match to TRBD2 covers 9 bases. This CDR3 comprises 13 residues. Germline assignment: CDR1 SEHNR and CDR2 FQNEAQ (reference sequence). V lost 5 bases, J lost 5 bases, and 3 bases stayed unmatched. The CDR3 spells CASSPAGGETQYF. The CDR3 DNA sequence: TGTGCCAGCAGCCCCGCGGGAGGGGAGACCCAGTACTTC.

The chain combines TRBV3-1 (or the pseudogene TRBV3-2) with TRBJ2-5; 8 nucleotides align to TRBD2. In germline, CDR1 is LGHDT, CDR2 YNNKEL (reference sequence). CDR3 size: 14 residues. V gave up 1 base and J gave up 4 bases; unmatched junction bases: 2. This chain's CDR3 is CASSQGSGGETQYF. The CDR3, as DNA: TGTGCCAGCAGCCAAGGCAGCGGGGGAGAGACCCAGTACTTC.

J is TRBJ2-7 and V is TRBV10-3; no clear D gene. CDR1 and CDR2 from the germline V gene are ENHRY and SYGVKD. The CDR3 loop spans 13 amino acids. V shed 6 bases and J shed 2 bases, with 11 bases lying between them. The CDR3 DNA reads as TGTGCCATCAGAGAGAGCACCGCCTACGAGCAGTACTTC. Translation gives CAIRESTAYEQYF.

CDR3 residues: CATSDLLPTDTQYF. Here the CDR3 DNA reads TGTGCCACCAGTGATTTGCTACCCACAGATACGCAGTATTTT. The gene calls are TRBV24-1 and TRBJ2-3; D ambiguous. Deletions cut 0 bases from V and 2 bases from J, with 5 bases between. The CDR3 extends over 14 amino acids. Germline V gene sequence: CDR1 KGHDR, CDR2 SFDVKD.

There are a few counts of this clone. The J gene is TRBJ2-2, the V gene TRBV19; D uncertain. CDR1 and CDR2 (germline): LNHDA, SQIVND (reference sequence). CDR3 length: 14 residues. The V gene lost 3 bases and the J gene lost 4 bases, with 9 bases spanning the gap. CDR3 sequence (DNA): TGTGCCAGTAGTATTGGTCCAGTCACCGGGGAGCTGTTTTTT. Protein: CASSIGPVTGELFF.

This clone was seen just once. The chain joins TRBV11-2 to TRBJ1-1; no definite D call. In germline, CDR1 is SGHAT, CDR2 FQNNGV. The CDR3 covers 14 residues. Trimming cost V 2 bases and J 1 base, with 8 bases left between them. CDR3 sequence (DNA): TGTGCCAGCAGCTTATTCCCAGGGAACACTGAAGCTTTCTTT. Its translation: CASSLFPGNTEAFF.

There are a few counts of this clone. The chain combines TRBV27 with TRBJ1-2; D is ambiguous. V lost 8 bases to trimming and J lost 0 bases, with 19 bases between them. CDR1 and CDR2 (germline): MNHEY, SMNVEV (reference sequence). This CDR3 is 16 amino acids long. For the CDR3, the DNA is TGTGCCAGCTCTCCCGTATGGGAGAGACCTAACTATGGCTACACCTTC. This encodes CASSPVWERPNYGYTF.

The chain carries TRBV24-1 and TRBJ1-2; unclear D gene. The CDR3 is 14 amino acids. The V and J ends lost 3 bases and 0 bases respectively, with 7 bases between them. Germline assignment: CDR1 KGHDR and CDR2 SFDVKD. The CDR3 DNA follows: TGTGCCACCAGTGATGAGAAAACTAACTATGGCTACACCTTC. This sequence encodes CATSDEKTNYGYTF.

This chain joins TRBV4-1 and TRBJ1-2; a weak D match, TRBD1 (6 bases). V lost 5 bases to trimming and J lost 7 bases, with 35 bases between them. This CDR3 is built from 20 residues. Per germline, CDR1 MGHRA and CDR2 YSYEKL. This chain's CDR3 is CASSETPGPISGTSIFGYTF. The CDR3, as DNA: TGCGCCAGCAGCGAAACCCCCGGCCCCATCTCCGGGACAAGCATCTTTGGCTACACCTTC.

V gene TRBV5-4 combines with J gene TRBJ2-3; the D gene is possibly TRBD2 (6 bases). V lost 6 bases and J lost 3, with 20 bases in between. Germline V lookup: CDR1 SGHNT, CDR2 YYREEE (reference sequence). This CDR3 region has 16 residues. CDR3 bases: TGTGCCAGCACCGATATGGGGCGGGGATGGACAGATACGCAGTATTTT. Its translation is CASTDMGRGWTDTQYF.

The genes are TRBV3-1 (or the pseudogene TRBV3-2) and TRBJ1-1; D ambiguous. CDR1 LGHDT and CDR2 YNNKEL come from the germline V gene (reference sequence). Trimming took 4 bases from V and 2 from J, leaving 14 bases between them. This CDR3 contains 15 residues. CDR3: CASSRNRGFNTEAFF. In nucleotides, the CDR3 is TGTGCCAGCAGCCGCAACCGGGGATTTAACACTGAAGCTTTCTTT.

The chain combines TRBV4-1 with TRBJ1-3; D is perhaps TRBD1 (6 bases). This CDR3 is built from 17 residues. Germline CDR1 is MGHRA and CDR2 is YSYEKL. The V end lost 3 bases, the J end lost 2 bases, and 17 bases lay between the germline ends. The CDR3 bases are TGCGCCAGCAGCCAGTGGGCCTCAGGGGCAGCTGGAAACACCATATATTTT. Its protein is CASSQWASGAAGNTIYF.

Worth noting for this clone: Sequence at one end of the junction differs from germline and may be a read error. V usage is TRBV11-3 and J usage is TRBJ1-2; 7 bases map to TRBD1. Germline loops: CDR1 SGHNT, CDR2 YENEEA. The CDR3 has 12 residues. CDR3 region: CASSSGTALSAF. For the CDR3, the DNA is TGTGCCAGCAGCTCCGGGACAGCCCTTTCAGCCTTC.

The chain combines TRBV7-9 with TRBJ2-7, with TRBD2 identical over 9 bases. Trimming removed 4 bases from V and 2 bases from J; junction bases left unmatched: 6. Germline CDR1 is SEHNR and CDR2 is FQNEAQ (reference sequence). The CDR3 runs to 15 residues. The CDR3 spells CASSYSGSAPYEQYF. The CDR3 DNA sequence: TGTGCCAGCAGCTATAGCGGGAGTGCCCCCTACGAGCAGTACTTC.

This chain links TRBV5-6 with TRBJ1-2; no clear D gene. This CDR3 comprises 13 residues. The germline gives CDR1 SGHDT, CDR2 YYEEEE. V lost 0 bases and J 6 bases, leaving 9 bases between the germline ends. CDR3 sequence reads: CASSLAEINGYTF. In nucleotides, the CDR3 is TGTGCCAGCAGCTTGGCGGAGATAAATGGCTACACCTTC.